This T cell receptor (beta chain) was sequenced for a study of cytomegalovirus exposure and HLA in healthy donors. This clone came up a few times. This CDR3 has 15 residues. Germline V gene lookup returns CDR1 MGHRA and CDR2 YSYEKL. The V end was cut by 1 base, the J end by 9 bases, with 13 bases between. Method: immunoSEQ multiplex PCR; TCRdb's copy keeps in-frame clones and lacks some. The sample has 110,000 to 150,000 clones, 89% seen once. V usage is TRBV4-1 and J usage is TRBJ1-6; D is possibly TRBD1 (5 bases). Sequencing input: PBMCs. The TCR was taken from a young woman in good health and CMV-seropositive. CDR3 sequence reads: CASSQVAGWASPLHF. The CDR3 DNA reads TGCGCCAGCAGCCAAGTTGCAGGGTGGGCTTCACCCCTCCACTTT.